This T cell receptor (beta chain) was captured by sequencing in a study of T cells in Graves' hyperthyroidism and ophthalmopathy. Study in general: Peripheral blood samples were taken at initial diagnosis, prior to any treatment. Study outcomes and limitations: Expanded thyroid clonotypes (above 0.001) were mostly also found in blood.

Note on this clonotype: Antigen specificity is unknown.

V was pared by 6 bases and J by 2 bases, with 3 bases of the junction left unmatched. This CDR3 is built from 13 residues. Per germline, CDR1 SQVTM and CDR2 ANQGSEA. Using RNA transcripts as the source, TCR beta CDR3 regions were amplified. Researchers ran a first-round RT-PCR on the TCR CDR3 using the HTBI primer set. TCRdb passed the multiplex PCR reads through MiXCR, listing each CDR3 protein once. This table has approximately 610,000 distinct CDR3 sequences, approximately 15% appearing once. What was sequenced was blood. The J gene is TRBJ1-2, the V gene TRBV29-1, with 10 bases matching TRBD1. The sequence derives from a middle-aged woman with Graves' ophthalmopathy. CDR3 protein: CSVGQGPNYGYTF. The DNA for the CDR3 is TGCAGCGTGGGACAGGGGCCGAACTATGGCTACACCTTC. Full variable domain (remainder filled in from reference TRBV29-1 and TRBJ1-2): SAVISQKPSRDICQRGTSLTIQCQVDSQVTMMFWYRQQPGQSLTLIATANQGSEATYESGFVIDKFPISRPNLTFSTLTVSNMSPEDSSIYLCSVGQGPNYGYTFGSGTRLTVV.